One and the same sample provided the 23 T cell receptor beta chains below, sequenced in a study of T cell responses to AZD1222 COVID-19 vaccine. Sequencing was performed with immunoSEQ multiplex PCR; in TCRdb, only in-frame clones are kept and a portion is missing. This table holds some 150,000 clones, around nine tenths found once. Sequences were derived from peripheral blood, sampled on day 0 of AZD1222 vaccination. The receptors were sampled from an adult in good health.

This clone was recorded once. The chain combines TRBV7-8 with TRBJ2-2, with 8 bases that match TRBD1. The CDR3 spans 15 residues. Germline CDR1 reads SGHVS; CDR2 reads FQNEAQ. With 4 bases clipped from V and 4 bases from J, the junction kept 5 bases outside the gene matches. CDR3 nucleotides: TGTGCCAGCAGCTCGGTAACAGGGGGCACCGGGGAGCTGTTTTTT. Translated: CASSSVTGGTGELFF.

CDR3 protein: CASRVSGSPGNEQFF. The CDR3, as DNA: TGTGCCAGTAGGGTTAGCGGGAGCCCCGGGAATGAGCAGTTCTTC. The V gene is TRBV19, the J gene TRBJ2-1; 9 bases are shared with TRBD2. The CDR3 has 15 residues. After removal of 6 bases from V and 7 bases from J, the junction contained 10 bases not matched to a gene. In germline, CDR1 is LNHDA, CDR2 SQIVND (reference sequence).

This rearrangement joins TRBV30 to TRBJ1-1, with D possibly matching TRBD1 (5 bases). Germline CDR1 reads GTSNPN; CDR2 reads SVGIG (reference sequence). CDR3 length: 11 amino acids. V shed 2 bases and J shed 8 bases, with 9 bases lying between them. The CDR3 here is CAWSPKGEAFF. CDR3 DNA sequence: TGTGCCTGGAGTCCAAAGGGGGAAGCTTTCTTT.

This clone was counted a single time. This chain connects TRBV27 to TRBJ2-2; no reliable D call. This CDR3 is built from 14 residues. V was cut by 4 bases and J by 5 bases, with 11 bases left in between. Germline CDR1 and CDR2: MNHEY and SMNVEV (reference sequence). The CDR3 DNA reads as TGTGCCAGCAGTTCGGAGCAGAGAACCGGGGAGCTGTTTTTT. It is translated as CASSSEQRTGELFF.

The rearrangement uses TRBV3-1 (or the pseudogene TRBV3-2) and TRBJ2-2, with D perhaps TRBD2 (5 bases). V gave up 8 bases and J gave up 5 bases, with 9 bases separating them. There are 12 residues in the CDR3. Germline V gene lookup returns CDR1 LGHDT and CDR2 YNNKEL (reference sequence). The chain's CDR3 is CASEGYTGELFF. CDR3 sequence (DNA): TGTGCCAGCGAGGGATATACCGGGGAGCTGTTTTTT.

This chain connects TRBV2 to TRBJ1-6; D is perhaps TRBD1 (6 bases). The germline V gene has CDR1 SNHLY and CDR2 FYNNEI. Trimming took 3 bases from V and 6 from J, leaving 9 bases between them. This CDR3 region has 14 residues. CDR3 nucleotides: TGTGCCAGCAGTGACAGGACAGCTAATTCACCCCTCCACTTT. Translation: CASSDRTANSPLHF. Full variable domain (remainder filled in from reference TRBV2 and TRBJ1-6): EPEVTQTPSHQVTQMGQEVILRCVPISNHLYFYWYRQILGQKVEFLVSFYNNEISEKSEIFDDQFSVERPDGSNFTLKIRSTKLEDSAMYFCASSDRTANSPLHFGNGTRLTVT.

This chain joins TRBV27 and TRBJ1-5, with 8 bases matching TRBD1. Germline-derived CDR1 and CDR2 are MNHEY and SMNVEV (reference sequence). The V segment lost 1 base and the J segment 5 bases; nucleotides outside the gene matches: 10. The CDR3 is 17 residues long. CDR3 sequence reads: CASSLWAETGDHQPQHF. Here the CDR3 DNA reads TGTGCCAGCAGTTTATGGGCGGAGACAGGGGACCATCAGCCCCAGCATTTT.

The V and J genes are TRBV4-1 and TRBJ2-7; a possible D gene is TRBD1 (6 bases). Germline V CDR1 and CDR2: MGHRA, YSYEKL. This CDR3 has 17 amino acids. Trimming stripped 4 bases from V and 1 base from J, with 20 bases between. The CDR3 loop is CASSPQARQAASYEQYF. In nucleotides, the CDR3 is TGCGCCAGCAGCCCACAAGCCCGACAGGCGGCATCCTACGAGCAGTACTTC.

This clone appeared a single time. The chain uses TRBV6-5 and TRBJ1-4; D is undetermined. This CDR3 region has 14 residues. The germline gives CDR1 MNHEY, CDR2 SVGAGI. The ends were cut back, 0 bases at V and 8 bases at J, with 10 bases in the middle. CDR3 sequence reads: CASSYSSAGEKLFF. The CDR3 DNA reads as TGTGCCAGCAGTTACTCGAGTGCCGGAGAAAAACTGTTTTTT.

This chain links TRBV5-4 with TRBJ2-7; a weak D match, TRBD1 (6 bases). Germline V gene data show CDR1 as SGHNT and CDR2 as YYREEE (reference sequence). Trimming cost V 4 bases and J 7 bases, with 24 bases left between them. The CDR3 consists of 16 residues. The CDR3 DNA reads TGTGCCAGCAGCCCCAATCGGGGACCAGGGGCCGGTGAGCAGTACTTC. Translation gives CASSPNRGPGAGEQYF.

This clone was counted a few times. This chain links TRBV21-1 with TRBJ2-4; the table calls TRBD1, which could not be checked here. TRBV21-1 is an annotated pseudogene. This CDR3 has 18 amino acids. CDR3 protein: CASSKKYQGVRAQNIQYF. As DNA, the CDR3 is TGTGCCAGCAGCAAAAAATACCAAGGGGTCAGGGCGCAAAACATTCAGTACTTC.

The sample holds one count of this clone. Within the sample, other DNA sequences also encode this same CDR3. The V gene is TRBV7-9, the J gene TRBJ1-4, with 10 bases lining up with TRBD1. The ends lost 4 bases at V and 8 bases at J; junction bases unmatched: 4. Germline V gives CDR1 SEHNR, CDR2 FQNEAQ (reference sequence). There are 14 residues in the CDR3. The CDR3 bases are TGTGCCAGCAGCTCGACAGGGGGCAACGAAAAACTGTTTTTT. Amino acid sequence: CASSSTGGNEKLFF.

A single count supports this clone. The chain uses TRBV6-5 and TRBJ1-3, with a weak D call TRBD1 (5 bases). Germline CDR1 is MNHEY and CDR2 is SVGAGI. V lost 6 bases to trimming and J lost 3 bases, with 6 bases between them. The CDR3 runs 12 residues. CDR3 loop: CASRDNGNTIYF. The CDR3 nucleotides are TGTGCCAGCAGGGACAATGGAAACACCATATATTTT.

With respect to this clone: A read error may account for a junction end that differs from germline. In DNA, the CDR3 is TGCGCCAGCAGCCAAGATCTTTTTGTTCTTGACAGGGGTGTCACAGGTACGCAGTATTTT. It yields the protein CASSQDLFVLDRGVTGTQYF. V gene TRBV4-1 combines with J gene TRBJ2-3, with TRBD1 matching 8 bases. The germline V gene has CDR1 MGHRA and CDR2 YSYEKL. The CDR3 extends over 20 amino acids.

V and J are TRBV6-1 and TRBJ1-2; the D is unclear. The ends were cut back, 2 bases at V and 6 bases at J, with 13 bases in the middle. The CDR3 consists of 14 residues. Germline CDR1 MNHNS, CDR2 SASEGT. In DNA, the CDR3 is TGTGCCAGCAGTGAACTGCGCTCCCGGGATGGCTACACCTTC. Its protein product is CASSELRSRDGYTF.

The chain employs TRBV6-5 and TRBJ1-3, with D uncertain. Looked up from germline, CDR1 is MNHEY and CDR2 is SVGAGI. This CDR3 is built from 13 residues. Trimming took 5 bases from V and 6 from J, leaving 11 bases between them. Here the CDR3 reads CASSLSEKNTIYF. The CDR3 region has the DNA TGTGCCAGCAGTCTATCAGAGAAAAACACCATATATTTT.

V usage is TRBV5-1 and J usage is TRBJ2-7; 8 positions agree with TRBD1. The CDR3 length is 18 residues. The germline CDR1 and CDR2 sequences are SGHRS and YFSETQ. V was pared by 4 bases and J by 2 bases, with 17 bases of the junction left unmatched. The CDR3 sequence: CASSRGQDLKILPYEQYF. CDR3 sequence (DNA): TGCGCCAGCAGCCGGGGACAGGATTTAAAGATATTACCCTACGAGCAGTACTTC.

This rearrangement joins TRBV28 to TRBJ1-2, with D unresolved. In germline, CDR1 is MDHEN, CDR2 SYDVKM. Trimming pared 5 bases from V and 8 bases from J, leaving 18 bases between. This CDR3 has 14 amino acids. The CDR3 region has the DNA TGTGCCAGCAGTCTCCTAGAGTTGGCGGGGGGCTACACCTTC. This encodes CASSLLELAGGYTF.

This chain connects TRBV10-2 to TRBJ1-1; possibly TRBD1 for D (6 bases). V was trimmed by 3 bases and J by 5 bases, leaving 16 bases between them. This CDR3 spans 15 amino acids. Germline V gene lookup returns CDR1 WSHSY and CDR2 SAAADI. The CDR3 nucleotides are TGCGCCAGCAGTGAAAGGAGGGGGGTAGGGACTGAAGCTTTCTTT. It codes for CASSERRGVGTEAFF.

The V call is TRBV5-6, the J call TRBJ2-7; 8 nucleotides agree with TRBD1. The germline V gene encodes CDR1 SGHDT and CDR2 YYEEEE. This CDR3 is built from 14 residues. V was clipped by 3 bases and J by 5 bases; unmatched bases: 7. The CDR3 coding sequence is TGTGCCAGCAGCTCGGCGGACAGGGTCAACGAGCAGTACTTC. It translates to CASSSADRVNEQYF.

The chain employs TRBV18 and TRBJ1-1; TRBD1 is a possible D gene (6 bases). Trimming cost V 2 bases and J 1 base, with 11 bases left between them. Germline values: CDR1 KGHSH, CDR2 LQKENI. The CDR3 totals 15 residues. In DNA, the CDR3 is TGTGCCAGCTCACCAACAGGGATGGAGAACACTGAAGCTTTCTTT. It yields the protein CASSPTGMENTEAFF.

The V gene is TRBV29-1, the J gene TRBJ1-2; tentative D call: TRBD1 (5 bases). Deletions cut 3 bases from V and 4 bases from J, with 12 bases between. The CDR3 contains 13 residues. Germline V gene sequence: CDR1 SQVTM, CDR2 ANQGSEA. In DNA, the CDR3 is TGCAGCGTTGATACCGGGGCTGTCTATGGCTACACCTTC. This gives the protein CSVDTGAVYGYTF.

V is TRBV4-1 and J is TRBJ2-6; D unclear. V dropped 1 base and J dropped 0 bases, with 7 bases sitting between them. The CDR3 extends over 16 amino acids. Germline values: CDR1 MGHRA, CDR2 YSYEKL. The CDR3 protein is CASSQGHLSGANVLTF. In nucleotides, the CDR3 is TGCGCCAGCAGCCAAGGACACCTCTCTGGGGCCAACGTCCTGACTTTC.